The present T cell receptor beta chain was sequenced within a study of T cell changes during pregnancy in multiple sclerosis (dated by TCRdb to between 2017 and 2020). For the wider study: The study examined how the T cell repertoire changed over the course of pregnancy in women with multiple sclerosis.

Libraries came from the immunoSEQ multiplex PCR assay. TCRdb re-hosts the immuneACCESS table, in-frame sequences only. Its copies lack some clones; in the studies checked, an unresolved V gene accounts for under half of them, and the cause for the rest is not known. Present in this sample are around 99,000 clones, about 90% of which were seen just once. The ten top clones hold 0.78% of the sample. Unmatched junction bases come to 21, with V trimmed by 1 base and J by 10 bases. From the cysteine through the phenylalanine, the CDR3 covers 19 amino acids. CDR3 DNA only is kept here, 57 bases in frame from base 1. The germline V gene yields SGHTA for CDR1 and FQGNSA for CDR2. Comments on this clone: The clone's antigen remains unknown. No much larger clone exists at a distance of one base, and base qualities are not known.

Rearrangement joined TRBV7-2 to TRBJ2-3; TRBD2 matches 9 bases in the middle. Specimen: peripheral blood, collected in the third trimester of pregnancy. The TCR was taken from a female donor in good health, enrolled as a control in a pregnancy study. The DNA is TGTGCCAGCAGCTTAGACCGTTCGCGACGCGGGGGGGCAGGGCGTCCGCAGTATTTT. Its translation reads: CASSLDRSRRGGAGRPQYF.